These 32 T cell receptor beta chains came from one sample sequenced in a study of shared clonotypes between healthy human individuals. Clones were sequenced by immunoSEQ multiplex PCR, and TCRdb holds only the in-frame ones, with some missing. This sample has under 1,100,000 clones, with 75% found just once. Sequenced sample: memory CD4+ T cells sorted from blood. Subset specified: CD45RA-negative fraction. The receptor source for this set is a man younger than 35 in good health.

This clone turned up a few times. The V gene is TRBV27, the J gene TRBJ2-4; 11 bases match TRBD2. The germline V gene has CDR1 MNHEY and CDR2 SMNVEV (reference sequence). The length of the CDR3 is 15 residues. V trimming: 3 bases; J trimming: 4 bases; junction bases outside the gene matches: 2. The CDR3 sequence is CASSLTSGMKNIQYF. The CDR3 nucleotides read TGTGCCAGCAGTTTGACTAGCGGGATGAAAAACATTCAGTACTTC.

The V call is TRBV5-1, the J call TRBJ2-5, with 7 bases identical to TRBD2. The CDR3 covers 15 residues. V gave up 3 bases and J gave up 2 bases; unmatched junction bases: 7. Germline loops: CDR1 SGHRS, CDR2 YFSETQ. The CDR3 DNA sequence: TGCGCCAGCAGCTCCAACTTGGGAGGGCAAGAGACCCAGTACTTC. Translation: CASSSNLGGQETQYF.

This clone was observed a handful of times. This rearrangement joins TRBV10-3 to TRBJ2-7; 10 nucleotides line up with TRBD1. The J segment lost 6 bases and the V segment lost 0 bases, leaving 8 bases of the junction unmatched. Germline CDR1 is ENHRY and CDR2 is SYGVKD. CDR3 length equals 16 residues. The chain's CDR3 is CAISESTGQGMREQYF. As DNA, the CDR3 is TGTGCCATCAGTGAGTCGACGGGACAGGGGATGCGCGAGCAGTACTTC.

The chain carries TRBV19 and TRBJ2-7; 7 positions match TRBD1. Germline V CDR1 and CDR2: LNHDA, SQIVND (reference sequence). Trimming at V came to 0 bases and at J to 1 base, leaving 6 bases not matched to a gene. The CDR3 length is 16 residues. CDR3 in DNA: TGTGCCAGTAGTATAGACCGGACAGGTTTTTCCTACGAGCAGTACTTC. Translated: CASSIDRTGFSYEQYF.

This clone has just one count. This sequence joins TRBV14 and TRBJ2-7; D unclear. This CDR3 comprises 12 residues. CDR1 and CDR2 from the germline V gene are SGHDN and FVKESK. V gave up 7 bases and J gave up 6 bases, with 13 bases separating them. Here the CDR3 reads CASTPHHLEQYF. CDR3 sequence (DNA): TGTGCCAGCACCCCCCATCATCTCGAGCAGTACTTC.

This chain uses TRBV18 with TRBJ2-1; the match to TRBD2 covers 7 bases. The V segment lost 3 bases and the J segment 4 bases; nucleotides outside the gene matches: 6. Germline CDR1 reads KGHSH; CDR2 reads LQKENI. The CDR3 runs to 15 residues. CDR3 DNA: TGTGCCAGCTCACCGCCTGGCGGGAGATACAATGAGCAGTTCTTC. Amino acid sequence: CASSPPGGRYNEQFF.

This clone was detected ten times or more. The chain uses TRBV7-2 and TRBJ2-3; D might be TRBD2 (6 bases). V was shortened by 0 bases and J by 1 base, with 17 bases between the two germline ends. CDR3 length: 18 amino acids. Per germline, CDR1 SGHTA and CDR2 FQGNSA. CDR3 bases: TGTGCCAGCAGCTTAGCGCTAACGGGAGCTCCAGGCACAGATACGCAGTATTTT. As protein: CASSLALTGAPGTDTQYF.

V is TRBV18 and J is TRBJ1-6; no definite D call. The germline gives CDR1 KGHSH, CDR2 LQKENI. The V and J ends lost 3 bases and 6 bases respectively, with 9 bases between them. This CDR3 region has 14 residues. The CDR3 nucleotides are TGTGCCAGCTCACCTTTAGAACTTAATTCACCCCTCCACTTT. It encodes CASSPLELNSPLHF.

The genes are TRBV19 and TRBJ2-5; D might be TRBD2 (6 bases). Germline V gene sequence: CDR1 LNHDA, CDR2 SQIVND (reference sequence). This CDR3 spans 16 amino acids. The ends were cut back, 1 base at V and 4 bases at J, with 16 bases in the middle. CDR3 loop: CASSIAGGFLAETQYF. The DNA of the CDR3 is TGTGCCAGTAGTATAGCCGGAGGGTTTCTTGCAGAGACCCAGTACTTC.

V and J are TRBV6-1 and TRBJ2-7, with 9 bases lining up with TRBD1. The germline gives CDR1 MNHNS, CDR2 SASEGT. V was pared by 2 bases and J by 6 bases, with 11 bases of the junction left unmatched. This CDR3 contains 16 residues. CDR3 region: CASSEIIGTGLGEQYF. The DNA for the CDR3 is TGTGCCAGCAGTGAAATTATAGGGACAGGGCTAGGCGAGCAGTACTTC.

The V call is TRBV12-5, the J call TRBJ2-7; 7 bases are shared with TRBD1. V was clipped by 0 bases and J by 2 bases; unmatched bases: 7. This CDR3 contains 16 residues. The V gene's germline CDR1 is LGHNT and CDR2 FRNRAP. CDR3 region: CASGLVLGTETYEQYF. In DNA form, the CDR3 reads TGTGCTAGTGGTTTGGTACTAGGGACAGAGACCTACGAGCAGTACTTC.

The rearrangement uses TRBV29-1 and TRBJ2-7; 9 bases are shared with TRBD2. The CDR3 runs 12 residues. Trimming removed 5 bases from V and 12 bases from J; junction bases left unmatched: 11. Looked up from germline, CDR1 is SQVTM and CDR2 is ANQGSEA. DNA for the CDR3: TGCAGCGTTTTGAGCGGGGGGTCAACTCCGTACTTC. Its translation: CSVLSGGSTPYF.

The chain carries TRBV29-1 and TRBJ2-5; D gene unclear. Trimming pared 3 bases from V and 5 bases from J, leaving 10 bases between. The V gene's germline CDR1 is SQVTM and CDR2 ANQGSEA. This CDR3 region has 12 residues. The CDR3 loop is CSVEASRETQYF. The CDR3 DNA follows: TGCAGCGTTGAGGCATCTAGGGAGACCCAGTACTTC.

In this sample, this clone turned up a few times. Other nucleotide sequences from this sample produce the same CDR3. This rearrangement joins TRBV5-1 to TRBJ2-7; 8 bases map to TRBD2. CDR1 and CDR2 from the germline V gene are SGHRS and YFSETQ. This CDR3 contains 14 residues. The V and J ends lost 3 bases and 1 base, in that order; junction bases with no gene match: 3. The CDR3 reads CASSSSGGSYEQYF. The CDR3 coding sequence is TGCGCCAGCAGCTCCTCGGGAGGGTCCTACGAGCAGTACTTC.

This clone appeared a single time. The CDR3 sequence: CASSMARGGNQPQHF. The CDR3 bases are TGTGCCAGTAGTATGGCCAGGGGGGGCAATCAGCCCCAGCATTTT. The V call is TRBV19, the J call TRBJ1-5, with 7 bases identical to TRBD1. CDR1 and CDR2 (germline): LNHDA, SQIVND (reference sequence). The CDR3 contains 15 residues. The V gene end was trimmed by 3 bases and the J gene end by 2 bases; junction bases not matched to a gene: 4.

This clone was seen a few times. The DNA of the CDR3 is TGTGCCAGCAGTCCCCTGGGGGGGTCAGCAGATACGCAGTATTTT. Its translation is CASSPLGGSADTQYF. The rearrangement joins TRBV6-1 to TRBJ2-3; 7 positions match TRBD2. This CDR3 region has 15 residues. Per the germline V gene, CDR1 is MNHNS and CDR2 is SASEGT. The junction had 9 bases not matched to a gene; V was cut back by 5 bases and J by 4 bases.

The chain recombines TRBV13 with TRBJ1-2; D may be TRBD1 (6 bases). Germline V lookup: CDR1 PRHDT, CDR2 FYEKMQ (reference sequence). This CDR3 contains 13 residues. V was trimmed by 5 bases and J by 7 bases, leaving 14 bases between them. This chain's CDR3 is CASSTRTVGGYTF. As DNA, the CDR3 is TGTGCCAGCAGCACCCGGACAGTGGGTGGCTACACCTTC.

The V call is TRBV5-1, the J call TRBJ1-1; D not certain. V lost 0 bases and J lost 1, with 10 bases in between. This CDR3 contains 15 residues. Per the germline V gene, CDR1 is SGHRS and CDR2 is YFSETQ. For the CDR3, the DNA is TGCGCCAGCAGCTTGGAAGCCACCTGGAACACTGAAGCTTTCTTT. It yields the protein CASSLEATWNTEAFF. Full variable domain (outside the CDR3, taken from reference TRBV5-1 and TRBJ1-1): KAGVTQTPRYLIKTRGQQVTLSCSPISGHRSVSWYQQTPGQGLQFLFEYFSETQRNKGNFPGRFSGRQFSNSRSEMNVSTLELGDSALYLCASSLEATWNTEAFFGQGTRLTVV.

The chain joins TRBV2 to TRBJ2-7; D is ambiguous. V was cut by 6 bases and J by 3 bases, with 9 bases left in between. The germline V gene has CDR1 SNHLY and CDR2 FYNNEI. This CDR3 is built from 12 residues. The CDR3 DNA sequence: TGTGCCAGCAGACCTAACGGCTACGAGCAGTACTTC. Its translation is CASRPNGYEQYF.

The chain recombines TRBV7-6 with TRBJ2-7, with a possible D match to TRBD1 (5 bases). CDR1 and CDR2 (germline): SGHVS, FNYEAQ. V was cut by 1 base and J by 2 bases, with 12 bases left in between. CDR3 size: 15 residues. As DNA, the CDR3 is TGTGCCAGCAGCTTAGGGTCGGCAGGGACCTACGAGCAGTACTTC. Residues: CASSLGSAGTYEQYF.

This clone was found many times. Within the sample, other DNA sequences also encode this same CDR3. The rearrangement uses TRBV9 and TRBJ1-4; 10 positions match TRBD1. Germline values: CDR1 SGDLS, CDR2 YYNGEE. The CDR3 consists of 15 residues. V lost 2 bases and J lost 6; bases outside the gene matches: 4. CDR3 sequence: CASSVEDRGYEKLFF. The CDR3 DNA follows: TGTGCCAGCAGCGTCGAGGACAGGGGGTATGAAAAACTGTTTTTT.

V gene TRBV19 combines with J gene TRBJ1-1, with TRBD1 as a possible D gene (5 bases). Germline V lookup: CDR1 LNHDA, CDR2 SQIVND (reference sequence). V lost 3 bases and J lost 6, with 14 bases in between. The CDR3 sequence is 14 residues long. The CDR3 region is CASSMGLTSAEAFF. The DNA for the CDR3 is TGTGCCAGTAGTATGGGGCTAACCAGCGCTGAAGCTTTCTTT. Full variable domain (rest looked up from reference TRBV19 and TRBJ1-1): DGGITQSPKYLFRKEGQNVTLSCEQNLNHDAMYWYRQDPGQGLRLIYYSQIVNDFQKGDIAEGYSVSREKKESFPLTVTSAQKNPTAFYLCASSMGLTSAEAFFGQGTRLTVV.

The chain couples TRBV5-1 to TRBJ1-3; the D gene is possibly TRBD1 (5 bases). This CDR3 region has 13 residues. Trimming shortened V by 0 bases and J by 5 bases, and 6 bases separated the two germline ends. Germline CDR1 reads SGHRS; CDR2 reads YFSETQ. In nucleotides, the CDR3 is TGCGCCAGCAGCTTGGGGGGGAGAAACACCATATATTTT. Translating gives CASSLGGRNTIYF.

In this sample, this clone turned up once. The chain recombines TRBV2 with TRBJ1-3; 7 bases match TRBD1. The CDR3 runs 15 residues. J gave up 4 bases and V 2 bases, and 5 bases lay outside the gene matches. Germline V CDR1 and CDR2: SNHLY, FYNNEI. CDR3 region: CASSEIGTEGNTIYF. CDR3 DNA: TGTGCCAGCAGTGAAATAGGGACAGAAGGAAACACCATATATTTT.

This clone has just a few counts. The genes are TRBV19 and TRBJ2-5; no clear D. This CDR3 spans 14 amino acids. Germline CDR1 is LNHDA and CDR2 is SQIVND (reference sequence). Trimming removed 3 bases at V and 5 bases at J, with 13 bases between. CDR3 DNA: TGTGCCAGTAGTATGTCCCAGGTTGGGGAGACCCAGTACTTC. Amino acids: CASSMSQVGETQYF.

The chain recombines TRBV11-1 with TRBJ2-2, with D perhaps TRBD1 or TRBD2 (5 bases each). The CDR3 has 17 residues. In germline, CDR1 is SGHAT, CDR2 FQDESV (reference sequence). Between the trimmed V and J ends, which lost 0 bases and 7 bases, there was a span of 18 bases. This chain's CDR3 is CASSLARTWTDSGELFF. The CDR3 nucleotides are TGTGCCAGCAGCTTAGCGAGAACCTGGACTGACAGCGGGGAGCTGTTTTTT.

The chain is built from TRBV7-6 and TRBJ1-5, with TRBD1 matching over 8 bases. The CDR3 has 15 amino acids. J lost 2 bases, V lost 5 bases, and 5 bases had no gene match. In germline, CDR1 is SGHVS, CDR2 FNYEAQ. The CDR3 DNA sequence: TGTGCCAGCAGCCAAGGACAGGGCCGCAATCAGCCCCAGCATTTT. It codes for CASSQGQGRNQPQHF. Looking up the rest from reference TRBV7-6 and TRBJ1-5 gives the full variable domain: GAGVSQSPRYKVTKRGQDVALRCDPISGHVSLYWYRQALGQGPEFLTYFNYEAQQDKSGLPNDRFSAERPEGSISTLTIQRTEQRDSAMYRCASSQGQGRNQPQHFGDGTRLSIL.

The chain carries TRBV9 and TRBJ2-2; D could derive from TRBD1 or TRBD2 (5 bases each). V shed 7 bases and J shed 8 bases, with 18 bases lying between them. CDR3 length equals 14 residues. Germline loops: CDR1 SGDLS, CDR2 YYNGEE. The CDR3 region is CASRGTALIGELFF. In nucleotides, the CDR3 is TGTGCCAGCCGAGGGACCGCACTAATAGGGGAGCTGTTTTTT.

For this clone: This sample includes further DNA sequences coding for the same CDR3. The chain employs TRBV18 and TRBJ1-5, with D maybe TRBD1 (5 bases). The CDR3 is made up of 13 amino acids. Germline V gene sequence: CDR1 KGHSH, CDR2 LQKENI. V was clipped by 2 bases and J by 4 bases, with 6 bases between them. The DNA for the CDR3 is TGTGCCAGCTCACCAGGGGGGAATCAGCCCCAGCATTTT. Encoded protein: CASSPGGNQPQHF.

This chain connects TRBV10-3 to TRBJ1-1, with D tentatively TRBD1 (5 bases). V lost 3 bases and J lost 0, with 11 bases in between. Germline CDR1 and CDR2: ENHRY and SYGVKD. CDR3 size: 15 residues. CDR3 loop: CAISDLGGMNTEAFF. The CDR3 DNA reads as TGTGCCATCAGTGACCTCGGGGGGATGAACACTGAAGCTTTCTTT.

The CDR3 is CASSVSTHSYSPLHF. CDR3 DNA: TGTGCCAGCAGTGTATCCACACACAGTTATTCACCCCTCCACTTT. The chain links TRBV2 to TRBJ1-6; D call uncertain. The CDR3 runs to 15 residues. Trimming removed 4 bases at V and 8 bases at J, with 15 bases between. Germline CDR1 reads SNHLY; CDR2 reads FYNNEI.

The chain couples TRBV29-1 to TRBJ2-7, with D possibly being TRBD1 (5 bases). CDR1 and CDR2 (germline): SQVTM, ANQGSEA. V lost 2 bases to trimming and J lost 2 bases, with 10 bases between them. The CDR3 covers 13 residues. The CDR3 DNA follows: TGCAGCGTTGAAACGCGACAGCCCTACGAGCAGTACTTC. Translated: CSVETRQPYEQYF.